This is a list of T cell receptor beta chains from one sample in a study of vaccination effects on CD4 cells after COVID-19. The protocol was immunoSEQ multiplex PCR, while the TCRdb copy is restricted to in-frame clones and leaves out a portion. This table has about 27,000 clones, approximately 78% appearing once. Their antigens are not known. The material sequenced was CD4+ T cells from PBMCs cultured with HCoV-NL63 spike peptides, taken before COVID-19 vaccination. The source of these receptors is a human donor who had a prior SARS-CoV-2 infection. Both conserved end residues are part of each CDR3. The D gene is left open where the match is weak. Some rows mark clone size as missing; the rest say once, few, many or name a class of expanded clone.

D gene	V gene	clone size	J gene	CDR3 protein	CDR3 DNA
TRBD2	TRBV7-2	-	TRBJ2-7	CASSASGGAYEQYF	TGTGCCAGCAGCGCTAGCGGGGGGGCCTACGAGCAGTACTTC
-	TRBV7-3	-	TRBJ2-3	CASSFRAGTTDTQYF	TGTGCCAGCAGCTTTAGGGCAGGGACCACAGATACGCAGTATTTT
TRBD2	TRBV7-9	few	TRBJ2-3	CASSFRTSGSTDTQYF	TGTGCCAGCAGCTTTAGGACTAGCGGGAGCACAGATACGCAGTATTTT
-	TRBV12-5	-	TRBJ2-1	CASGLVLSTLSSYNEQFF	TGTGCTAGTGGTTTGGTACTCAGCACCCTCAGCTCCTACAATGAGCAGTTCTTC
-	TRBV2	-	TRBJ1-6	CASSDLGFTLNSPLHF	TGTGCCAGCAGTGACTTGGGGTTCACTCTTAATTCACCCCTCCACTTT
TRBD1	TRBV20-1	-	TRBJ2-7	CSARAGGEQYF	TGCAGTGCTAGAGCAGGGGGCGAGCAGTACTTC
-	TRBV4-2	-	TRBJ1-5	CASSQESLAGRDQPQHF	TGTGCCAGCAGCCAAGAGTCCTTGGCGGGCAGGGATCAGCCCCAGCATTTT
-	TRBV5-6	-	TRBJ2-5	CASSLRRVQETQYF	TGTGCCAGCAGCTTGCGGAGGGTACAAGAGACCCAGTACTTC
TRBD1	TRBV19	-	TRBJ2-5	CASSSTPPTGMYF	TGTGCCAGTAGTTCCACTCCTCCGACAGGGATGTACTTC
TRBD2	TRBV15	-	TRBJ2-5	CATSRGTSGQETQYF	TGTGCCACCAGCAGAGGGACTAGCGGTCAAGAGACCCAGTACTTC
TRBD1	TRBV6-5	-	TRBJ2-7	CASSYTGGTAYEQYF	TGTGCCAGCAGTTACACAGGGGGTACCGCCTACGAGCAGTACTTC
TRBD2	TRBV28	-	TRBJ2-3	CASSLSGRATDTQYF	TGTGCCAGCAGTTTAAGCGGGAGGGCCACAGATACGCAGTATTTT
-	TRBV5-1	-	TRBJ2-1	CASSLLKQSDGDEQFF	TGCGCCAGCAGCTTGCTTAAGCAGTCGGACGGGGATGAGCAGTTCTTC
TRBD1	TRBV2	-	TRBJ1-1	CASSRQGSNTEAFF	TGTGCCAGCAGTCGACAGGGGTCGAACACTGAAGCTTTCTTT
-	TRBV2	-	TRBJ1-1	CASSVRSATEAFF	TGTGCCAGCAGTGTTCGGTCAGCCACTGAAGCTTTCTTT
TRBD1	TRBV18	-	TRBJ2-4	CASSPRTGFNIQYF	TGTGCCAGCTCACCGAGGACAGGGTTTAACATTCAGTACTTC
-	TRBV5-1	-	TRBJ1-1	CASSPASNTEAFF	TGCGCCAGCAGCCCTGCCTCGAACACTGAAGCTTTCTTT
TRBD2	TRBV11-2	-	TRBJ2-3	CASSLRIAQRGTDTQYF	TGTGCCAGCAGCCTCCGAATCGCCCAGCGGGGAACAGATACGCAGTATTTT
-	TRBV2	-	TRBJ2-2	CASSEPYFSTGELFF	TGTGCCAGCAGTGAACCCTATTTTAGCACCGGGGAGCTGTTTTTT
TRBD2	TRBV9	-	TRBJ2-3	CASSVGAGGPIGDTQYF	TGTGCCAGCAGCGTAGGGGCGGGGGGGCCTATAGGAGATACGCAGTATTTT
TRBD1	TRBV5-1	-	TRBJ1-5	CASSLQGIGSNQPQHF	TGCGCCAGCAGCTTACAGGGGATCGGCAGCAATCAGCCCCAGCATTTT
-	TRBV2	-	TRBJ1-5	CASRADRNSNQPQHF	TGTGCCAGCAGGGCGGACAGAAATAGCAATCAGCCCCAGCATTTT
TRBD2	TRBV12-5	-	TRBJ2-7	CASGLVLGSGRIISHEQYF	TGTGCTAGTGGTTTGGTATTGGGAAGCGGGAGGATAATCTCGCACGAGCAGTACTTC
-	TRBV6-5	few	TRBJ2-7	CASSAHRDQSYEQYF	TGTGCCAGCAGCGCACACAGGGACCAATCCTACGAGCAGTACTTC
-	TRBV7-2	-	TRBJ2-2	CASSLAGGRRELFF	TGTGCCAGCAGCTTAGCCGGGGGGCGACGGGAGCTGTTTTTT
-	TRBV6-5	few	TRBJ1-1	CASRPSFGLGTEAFF	TGTGCCAGCAGGCCGTCGTTTGGCCTTGGGACTGAAGCTTTCTTT
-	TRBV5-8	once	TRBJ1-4	CASSLTQTLGGEKLFF	TGTGCCAGCAGCTTGACGCAAACTTTAGGTGGAGAAAAACTGTTTTTT
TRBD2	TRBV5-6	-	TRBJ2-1	CASSLGSGALNEQFF	TGTGCCAGCAGCTTGGGTAGCGGGGCCTTGAATGAGCAGTTCTTC
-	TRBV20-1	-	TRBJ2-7	CSASSVSGPSYEQYF	TGCAGTGCTAGTTCGGTCAGCGGGCCGTCCTACGAGCAGTACTTC
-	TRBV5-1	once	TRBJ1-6	CASRPTPGSDSPLHF	TGCGCCAGCAGACCTACTCCCGGATCGGATTCACCCCTCCACTTT
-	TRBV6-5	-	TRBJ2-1	CASSYSGSQENEQFF	TGTGCCAGCAGTTACTCTGGTTCTCAGGAGAATGAGCAGTTCTTC
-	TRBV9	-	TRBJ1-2	CASSVSGLNYGYTF	TGTGCCAGCAGCGTATCAGGGTTGAACTATGGCTACACCTTC
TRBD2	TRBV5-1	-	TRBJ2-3	CASSLISGSADTQYF	TGCGCCAGCAGCTTGATTAGCGGGAGTGCAGATACGCAGTATTTT
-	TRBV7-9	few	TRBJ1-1	CASSFTTSGVNTEAFF	TGTGCCAGCAGCTTTACGACATCTGGCGTGAACACTGAAGCTTTCTTT
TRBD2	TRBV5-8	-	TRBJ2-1	CASRDGLGDNEQFF	TGTGCCAGCAGAGACGGACTAGGGGACAATGAGCAGTTCTTC
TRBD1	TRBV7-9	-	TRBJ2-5	CASSFQTGEQETQYF	TGTGCCAGCAGCTTCCAAACAGGGGAACAAGAGACCCAGTACTTC
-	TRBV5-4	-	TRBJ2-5	CASRLLGEGETQYF	TGTGCCAGCAGATTGCTAGGGGAAGGCGAGACCCAGTACTTC
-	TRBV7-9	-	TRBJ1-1	CASSFVENTEAFF	TGTGCCAGCAGCTTTGTTGAGAACACTGAAGCTTTCTTT
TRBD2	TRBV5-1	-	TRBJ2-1	CASSLTVTGGEQFF	TGCGCCAGCAGCTTGACAGTAACGGGAGGTGAGCAGTTCTTC
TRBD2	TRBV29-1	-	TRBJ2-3	CSVVVASGSRGTDTQYF	TGCAGCGTTGTTGTGGCTAGCGGGAGCCGGGGCACAGATACGCAGTATTTT